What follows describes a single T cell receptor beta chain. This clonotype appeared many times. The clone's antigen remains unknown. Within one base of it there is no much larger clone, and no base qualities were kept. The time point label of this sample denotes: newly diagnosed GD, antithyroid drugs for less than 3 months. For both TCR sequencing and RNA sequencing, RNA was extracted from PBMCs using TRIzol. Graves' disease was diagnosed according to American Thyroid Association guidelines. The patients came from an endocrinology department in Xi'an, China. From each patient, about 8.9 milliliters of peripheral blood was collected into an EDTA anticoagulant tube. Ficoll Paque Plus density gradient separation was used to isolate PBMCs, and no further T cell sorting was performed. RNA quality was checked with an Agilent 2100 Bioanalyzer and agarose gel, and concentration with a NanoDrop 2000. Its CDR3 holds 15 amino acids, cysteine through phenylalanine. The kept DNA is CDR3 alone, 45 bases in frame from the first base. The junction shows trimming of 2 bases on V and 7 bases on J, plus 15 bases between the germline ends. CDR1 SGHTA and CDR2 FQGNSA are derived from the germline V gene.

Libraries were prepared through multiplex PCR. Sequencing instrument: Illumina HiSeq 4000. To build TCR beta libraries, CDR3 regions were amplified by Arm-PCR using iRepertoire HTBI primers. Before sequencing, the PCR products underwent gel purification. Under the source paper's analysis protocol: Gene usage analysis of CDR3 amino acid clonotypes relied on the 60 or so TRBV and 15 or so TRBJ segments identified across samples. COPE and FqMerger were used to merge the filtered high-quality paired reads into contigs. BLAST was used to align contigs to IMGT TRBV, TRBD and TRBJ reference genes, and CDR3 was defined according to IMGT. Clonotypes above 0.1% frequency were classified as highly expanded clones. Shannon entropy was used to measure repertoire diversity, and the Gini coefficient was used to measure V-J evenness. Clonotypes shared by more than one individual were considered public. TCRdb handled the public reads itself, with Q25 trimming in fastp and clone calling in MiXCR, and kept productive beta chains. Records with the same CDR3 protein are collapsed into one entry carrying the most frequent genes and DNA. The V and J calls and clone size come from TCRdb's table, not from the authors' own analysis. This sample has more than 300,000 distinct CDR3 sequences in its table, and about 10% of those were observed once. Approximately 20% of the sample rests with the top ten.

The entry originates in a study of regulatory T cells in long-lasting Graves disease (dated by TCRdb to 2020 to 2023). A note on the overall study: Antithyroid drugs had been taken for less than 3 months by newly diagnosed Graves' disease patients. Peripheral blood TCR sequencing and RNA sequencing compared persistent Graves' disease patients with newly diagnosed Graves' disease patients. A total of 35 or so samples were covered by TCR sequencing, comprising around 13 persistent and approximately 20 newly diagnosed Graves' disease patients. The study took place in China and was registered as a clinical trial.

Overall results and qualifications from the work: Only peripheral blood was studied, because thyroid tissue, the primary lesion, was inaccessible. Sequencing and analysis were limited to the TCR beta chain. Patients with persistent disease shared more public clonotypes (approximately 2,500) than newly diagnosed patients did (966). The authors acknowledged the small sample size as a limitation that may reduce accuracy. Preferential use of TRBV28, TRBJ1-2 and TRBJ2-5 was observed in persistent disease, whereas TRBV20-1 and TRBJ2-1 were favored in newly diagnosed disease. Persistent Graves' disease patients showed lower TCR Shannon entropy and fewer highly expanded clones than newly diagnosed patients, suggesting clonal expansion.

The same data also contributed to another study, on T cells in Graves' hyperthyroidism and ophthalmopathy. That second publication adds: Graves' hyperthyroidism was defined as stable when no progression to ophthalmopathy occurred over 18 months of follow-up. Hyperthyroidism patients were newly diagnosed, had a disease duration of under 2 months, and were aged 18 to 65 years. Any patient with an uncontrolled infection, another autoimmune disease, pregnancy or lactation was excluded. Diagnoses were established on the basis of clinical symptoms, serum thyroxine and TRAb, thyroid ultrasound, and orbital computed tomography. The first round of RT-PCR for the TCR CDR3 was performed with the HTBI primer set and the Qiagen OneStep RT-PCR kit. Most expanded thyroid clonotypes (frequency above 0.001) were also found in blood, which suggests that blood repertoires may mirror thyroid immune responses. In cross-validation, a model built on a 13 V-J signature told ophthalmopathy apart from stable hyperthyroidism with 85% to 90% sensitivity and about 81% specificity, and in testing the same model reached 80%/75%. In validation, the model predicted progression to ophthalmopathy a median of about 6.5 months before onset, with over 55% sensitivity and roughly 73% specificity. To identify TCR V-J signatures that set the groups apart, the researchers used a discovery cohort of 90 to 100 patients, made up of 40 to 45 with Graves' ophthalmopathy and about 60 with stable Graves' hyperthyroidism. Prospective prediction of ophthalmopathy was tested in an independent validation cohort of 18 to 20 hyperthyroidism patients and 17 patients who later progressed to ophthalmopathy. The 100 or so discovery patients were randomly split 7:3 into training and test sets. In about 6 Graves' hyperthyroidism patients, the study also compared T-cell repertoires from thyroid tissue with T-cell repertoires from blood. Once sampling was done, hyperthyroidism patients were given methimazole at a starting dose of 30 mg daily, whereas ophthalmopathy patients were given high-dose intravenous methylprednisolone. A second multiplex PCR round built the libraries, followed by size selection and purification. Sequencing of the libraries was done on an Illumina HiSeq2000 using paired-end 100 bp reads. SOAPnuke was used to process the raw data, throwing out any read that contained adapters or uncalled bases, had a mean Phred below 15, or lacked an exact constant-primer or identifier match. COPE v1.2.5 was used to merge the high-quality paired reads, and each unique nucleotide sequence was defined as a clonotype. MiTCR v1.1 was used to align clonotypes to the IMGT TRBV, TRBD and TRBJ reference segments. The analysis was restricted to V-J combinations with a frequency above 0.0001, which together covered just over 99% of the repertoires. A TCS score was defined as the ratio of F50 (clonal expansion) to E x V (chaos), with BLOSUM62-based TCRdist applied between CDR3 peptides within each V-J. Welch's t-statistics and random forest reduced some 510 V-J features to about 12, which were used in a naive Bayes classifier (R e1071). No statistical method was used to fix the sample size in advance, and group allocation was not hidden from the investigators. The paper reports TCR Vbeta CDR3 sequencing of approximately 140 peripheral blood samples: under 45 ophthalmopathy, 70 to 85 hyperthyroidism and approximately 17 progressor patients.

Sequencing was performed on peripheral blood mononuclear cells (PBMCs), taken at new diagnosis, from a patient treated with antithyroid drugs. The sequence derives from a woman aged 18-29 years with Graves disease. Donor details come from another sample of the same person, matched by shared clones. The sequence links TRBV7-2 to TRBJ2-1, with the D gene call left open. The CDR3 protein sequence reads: CASSLFGVLGNEQFF. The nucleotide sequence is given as TGTGCCAGCAGCTTATTTGGGGTTTTGGGGAATGAGCAGTTCTTC.